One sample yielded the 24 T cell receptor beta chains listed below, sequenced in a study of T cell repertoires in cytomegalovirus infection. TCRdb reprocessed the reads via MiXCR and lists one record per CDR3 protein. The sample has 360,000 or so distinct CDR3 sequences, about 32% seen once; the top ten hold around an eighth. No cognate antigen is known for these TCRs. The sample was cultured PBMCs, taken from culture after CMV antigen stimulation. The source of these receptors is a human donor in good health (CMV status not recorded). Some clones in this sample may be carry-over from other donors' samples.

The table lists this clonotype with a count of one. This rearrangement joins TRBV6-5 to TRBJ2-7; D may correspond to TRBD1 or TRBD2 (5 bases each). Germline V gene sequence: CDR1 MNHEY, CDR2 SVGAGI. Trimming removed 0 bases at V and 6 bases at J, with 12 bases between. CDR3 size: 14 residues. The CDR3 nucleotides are TGTGCCAGCAGTTACTCGACAGCTAGCTCCGAGCAGTACGTC. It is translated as CASSYSTASSEQYV.

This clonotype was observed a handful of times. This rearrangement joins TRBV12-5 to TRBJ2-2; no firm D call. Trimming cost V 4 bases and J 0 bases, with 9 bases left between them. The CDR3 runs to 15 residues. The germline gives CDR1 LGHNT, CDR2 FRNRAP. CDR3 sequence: CASGSRTANTGELFF. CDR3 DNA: TGTGCTAGTGGTTCAAGGACGGCGAACACCGGGGAGCTGTTTTTT.

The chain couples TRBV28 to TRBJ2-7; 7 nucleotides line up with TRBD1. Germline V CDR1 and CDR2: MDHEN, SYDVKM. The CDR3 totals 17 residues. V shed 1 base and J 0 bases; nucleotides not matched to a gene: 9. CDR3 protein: CASSLFTFRDSSYEQYF. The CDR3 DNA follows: TGTGCCAGCAGTTTATTCACTTTCCGGGACAGCTCCTACGAGCAGTACTTC.

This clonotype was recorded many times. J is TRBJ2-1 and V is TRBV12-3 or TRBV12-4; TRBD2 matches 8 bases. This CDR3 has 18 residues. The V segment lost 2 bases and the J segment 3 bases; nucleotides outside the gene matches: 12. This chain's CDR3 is CASSLSRQRGLHYNEQFF. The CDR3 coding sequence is TGTGCCAGCAGTTTAAGTCGACAGCGGGGGCTCCACTACAATGAGCAGTTCTTC.

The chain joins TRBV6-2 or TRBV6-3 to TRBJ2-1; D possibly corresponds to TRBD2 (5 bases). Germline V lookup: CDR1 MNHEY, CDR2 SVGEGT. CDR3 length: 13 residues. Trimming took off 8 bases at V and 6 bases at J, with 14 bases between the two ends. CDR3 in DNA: TGTGCCAGCGGTCCGGTTCGGGGCAATGAGCAGTTCTTC. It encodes CASGPVRGNEQFF.

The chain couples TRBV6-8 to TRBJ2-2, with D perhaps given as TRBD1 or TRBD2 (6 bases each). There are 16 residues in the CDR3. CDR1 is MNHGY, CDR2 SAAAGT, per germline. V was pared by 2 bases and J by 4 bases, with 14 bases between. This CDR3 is CASSYGRGGSTGELFF. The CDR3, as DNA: TGTGCCAGCAGTTACGGCAGGGGAGGCAGCACCGGGGAGCTGTTTTTT.

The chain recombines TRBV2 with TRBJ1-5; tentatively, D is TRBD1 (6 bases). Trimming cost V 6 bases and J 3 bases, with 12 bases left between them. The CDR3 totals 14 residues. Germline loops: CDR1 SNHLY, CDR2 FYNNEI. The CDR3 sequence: CASRGGWNNQPQHF. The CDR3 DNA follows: TGTGCCAGCAGAGGGGGATGGAACAATCAGCCCCAGCATTTT. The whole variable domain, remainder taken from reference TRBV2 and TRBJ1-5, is EPEVTQTPSHQVTQMGQEVILRCVPISNHLYFYWYRQILGQKVEFLVSFYNNEISEKSEIFDDQFSVERPDGSNFTLKIRSTKLEDSAMYFCASRGGWNNQPQHFGDGTRLSIL.

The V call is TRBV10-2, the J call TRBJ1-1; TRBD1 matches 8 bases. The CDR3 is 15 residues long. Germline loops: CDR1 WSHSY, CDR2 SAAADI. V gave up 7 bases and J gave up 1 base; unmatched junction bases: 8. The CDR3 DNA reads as TGCGCCAGCATTCCATCGACAGGGGCGAACACTGAAGCTTTCTTT. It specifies CASIPSTGANTEAFF.

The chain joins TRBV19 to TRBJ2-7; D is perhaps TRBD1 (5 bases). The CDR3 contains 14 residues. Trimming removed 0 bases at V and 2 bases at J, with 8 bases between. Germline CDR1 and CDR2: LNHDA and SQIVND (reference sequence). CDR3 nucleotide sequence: TGTGCCAGTAGTATAGAGACAGAAGCCTACGAGCAGTACTTC. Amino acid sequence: CASSIETEAYEQYF.

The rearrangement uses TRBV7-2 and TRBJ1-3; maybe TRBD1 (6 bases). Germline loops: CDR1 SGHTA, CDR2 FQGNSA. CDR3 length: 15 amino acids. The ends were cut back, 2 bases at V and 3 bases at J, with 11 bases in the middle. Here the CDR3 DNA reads TGTGCCAGCAGCTTAAAGGCAGGGGTTGGAAACACCATATATTTT. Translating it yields CASSLKAGVGNTIYF.

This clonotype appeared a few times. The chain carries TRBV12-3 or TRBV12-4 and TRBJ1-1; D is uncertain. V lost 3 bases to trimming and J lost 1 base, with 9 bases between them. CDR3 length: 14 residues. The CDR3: CASSFGLGNTEAFF. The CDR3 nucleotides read TGTGCCAGCAGTTTCGGTCTTGGGAACACTGAAGCTTTCTTT.

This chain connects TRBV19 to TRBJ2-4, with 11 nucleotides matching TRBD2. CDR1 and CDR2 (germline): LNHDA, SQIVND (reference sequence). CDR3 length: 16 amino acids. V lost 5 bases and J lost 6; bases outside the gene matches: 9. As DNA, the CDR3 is TGTGCCAGTAGTGTACTAGCGGGAGTGGCTATAAACATTCAGTACTTC. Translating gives CASSVLAGVAINIQYF.

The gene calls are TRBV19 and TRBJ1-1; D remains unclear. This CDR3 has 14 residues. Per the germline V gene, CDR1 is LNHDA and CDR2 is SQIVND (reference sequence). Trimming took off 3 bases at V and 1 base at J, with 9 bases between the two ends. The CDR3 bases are TGTGCCAGTAGTATCTCACTCCAGAACACTGAAGCTTTCTTT. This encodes CASSISLQNTEAFF.

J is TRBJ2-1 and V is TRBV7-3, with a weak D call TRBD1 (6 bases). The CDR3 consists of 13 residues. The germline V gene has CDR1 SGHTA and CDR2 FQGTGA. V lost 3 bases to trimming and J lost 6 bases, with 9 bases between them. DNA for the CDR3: TGTGCCAGCAGCTTTACAGGGAGCAATGAGCAGTTCTTC. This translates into CASSFTGSNEQFF.

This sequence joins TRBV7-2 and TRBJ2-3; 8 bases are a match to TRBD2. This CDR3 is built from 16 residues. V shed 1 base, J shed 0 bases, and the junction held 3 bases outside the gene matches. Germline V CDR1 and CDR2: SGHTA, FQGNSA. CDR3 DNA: TGTGCCAGCAGCTTAGAGATAGCGGGGAGCACAGATACGCAGTATTTT. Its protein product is CASSLEIAGSTDTQYF.

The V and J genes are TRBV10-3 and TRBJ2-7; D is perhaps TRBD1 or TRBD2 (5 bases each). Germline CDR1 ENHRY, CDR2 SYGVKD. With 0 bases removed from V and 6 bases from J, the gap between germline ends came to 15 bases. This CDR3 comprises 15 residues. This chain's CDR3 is CAISESRDLLFEQYF. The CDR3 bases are TGTGCCATCAGTGAGTCGAGGGACCTACTTTTCGAGCAGTACTTC.

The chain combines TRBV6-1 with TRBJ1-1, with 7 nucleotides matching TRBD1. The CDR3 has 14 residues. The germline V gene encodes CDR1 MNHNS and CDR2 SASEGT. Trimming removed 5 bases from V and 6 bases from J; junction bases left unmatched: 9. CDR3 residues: CASSRKTGRPEAFF. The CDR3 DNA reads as TGTGCCAGCAGTCGGAAGACAGGGAGGCCTGAAGCTTTCTTT.

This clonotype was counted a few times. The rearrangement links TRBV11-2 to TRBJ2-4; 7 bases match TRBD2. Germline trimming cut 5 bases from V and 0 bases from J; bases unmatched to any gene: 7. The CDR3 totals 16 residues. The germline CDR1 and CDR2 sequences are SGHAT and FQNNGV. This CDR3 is CASSTRLAEAKNIQYF. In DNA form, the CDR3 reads TGTGCCAGCAGCACAAGACTAGCAGAAGCCAAAAACATTCAGTACTTC.

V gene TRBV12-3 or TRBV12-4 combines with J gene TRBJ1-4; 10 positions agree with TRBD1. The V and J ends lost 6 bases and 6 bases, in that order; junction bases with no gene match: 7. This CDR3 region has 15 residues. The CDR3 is CASSQYGTGDEKLFF. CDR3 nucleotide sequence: TGTGCCAGCAGCCAATACGGGACAGGGGATGAAAAACTGTTTTTT.

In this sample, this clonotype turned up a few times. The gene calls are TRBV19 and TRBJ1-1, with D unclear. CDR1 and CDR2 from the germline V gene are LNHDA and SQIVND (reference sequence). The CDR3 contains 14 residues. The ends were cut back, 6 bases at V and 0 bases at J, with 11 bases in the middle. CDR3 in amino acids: CASRPEGVNTEAFF. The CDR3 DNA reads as TGTGCCAGTAGACCTGAGGGCGTGAACACTGAAGCTTTCTTT. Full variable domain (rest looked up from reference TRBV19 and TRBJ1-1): DGGITQSPKYLFRKEGQNVTLSCEQNLNHDAMYWYRQDPGQGLRLIYYSQIVNDFQKGDIAEGYSVSREKKESFPLTVTSAQKNPTAFYLCASRPEGVNTEAFFGQGTRLTVV.

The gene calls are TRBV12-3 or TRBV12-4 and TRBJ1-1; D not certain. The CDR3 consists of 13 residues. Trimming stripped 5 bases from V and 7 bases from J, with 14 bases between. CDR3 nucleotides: TGTGCCAGCAGTCCGAGGTTGGGCATTGAAGCTTTCTTT. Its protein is CASSPRLGIEAFF.

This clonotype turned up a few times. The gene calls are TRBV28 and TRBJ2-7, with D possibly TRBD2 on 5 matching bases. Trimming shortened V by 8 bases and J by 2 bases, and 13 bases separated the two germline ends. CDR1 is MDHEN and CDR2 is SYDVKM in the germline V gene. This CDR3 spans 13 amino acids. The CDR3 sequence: CASEGFLTYEQYF. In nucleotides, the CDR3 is TGTGCCAGCGAGGGCTTCTTAACCTACGAGCAGTACTTC.

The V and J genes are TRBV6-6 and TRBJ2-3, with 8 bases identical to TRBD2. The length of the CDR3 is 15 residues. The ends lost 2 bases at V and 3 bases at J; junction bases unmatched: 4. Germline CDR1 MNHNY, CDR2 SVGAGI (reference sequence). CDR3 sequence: CASSYQAGVTDTQYF. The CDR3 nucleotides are TGTGCCAGCAGTTACCAAGCGGGAGTGACAGATACGCAGTATTTT.

The CDR3 spells CATSGRDLDNEQFF. The CDR3 DNA reads as TGTGCCACCAGTGGTCGGGACTTGGACAATGAGCAGTTCTTC. V is TRBV24-1 and J is TRBJ2-1; possible D gene TRBD2, 6 bases. The germline V gene encodes CDR1 KGHDR and CDR2 SFDVKD. Trimming removed 5 bases from V and 5 bases from J, with 12 bases in between. CDR3 length equals 14 residues.